The 30 T cell receptor beta chains in this list originate from one sample, sequenced in a study of identical twins. TCRdb processed the 5' RACE reads anew with MiXCR; each CDR3 protein has one entry. The data hold 450,000 to 600,000 distinct CDR3 sequences, with approximately 20% observed a single time. These data also featured in a second study, about yellow fever vaccine responses in identical twins.

Material: CD4+ T cells sorted from blood. Receptors originate from a woman younger than 30 in good health.

The chain employs TRBV2 and TRBJ1-2; 8 bases fit TRBD1. This CDR3 comprises 14 residues. The V segment lost 5 bases and the J segment 6 bases; nucleotides outside the gene matches: 8. The germline V gene encodes CDR1 SNHLY and CDR2 FYNNEI. In DNA form, the CDR3 reads TGTGCCAGCAGTTTCCGACAGGGGAGGAATGGCTACACCTTC. This gives the protein CASSFRQGRNGYTF.

J is TRBJ2-3 and V is TRBV9; perhaps TRBD2 as D (5 bases). The germline V gene encodes CDR1 SGDLS and CDR2 YYNGEE. The V end was cut by 4 bases, the J end by 2 bases, with 17 bases between. The CDR3 totals 16 residues. The CDR3 DNA sequence: TGTGCCAGCAGCTTAGAGAGGGCACGGGCCACAGATACGCAGTATTTT. It encodes CASSLERARATDTQYF. Using reference TRBV9 and TRBJ2-3 for the parts outside the CDR3, the full variable domain is DSGVTQTPKHLITATGQRVTLRCSPRSGDLSVYWYQQSLDQGLQFLIQYYNGEERAKGNILERFSAQQFPDLHSELNLSSLELGDSALYFCASSLERARATDTQYFGPGTRLTVL.

The chain employs TRBV9 and TRBJ1-6, with a tentative D call TRBD1 (5 bases). Trimming left V 3 bases short and J 6 bases short, with 10 bases between. The CDR3 loop spans 14 amino acids. Germline V lookup: CDR1 SGDLS, CDR2 YYNGEE. The CDR3 is CASSADGANSPLHF. In DNA, the CDR3 is TGTGCCAGCAGCGCGGACGGGGCTAATTCACCCCTCCACTTT.

The genes are TRBV10-3 and TRBJ2-5; weak D call: TRBD2 (5 bases). V was cut by 0 bases and J by 3 bases, with 11 bases left in between. CDR1 ENHRY and CDR2 SYGVKD come from the germline V gene. This CDR3 is 15 amino acids long. CDR3 sequence reads: CAISESRGFEETQYF. CDR3 DNA: TGTGCCATCAGTGAGTCCCGCGGGTTTGAAGAGACCCAGTACTTC.

This clonotype has a handful of counts. The chain couples TRBV12-3 or TRBV12-4 to TRBJ2-1; 10 bases are a match to TRBD2. V lost 1 base, J lost 10 bases, and 4 bases stayed unmatched. This CDR3 contains 14 residues. CDR3 in DNA: TGTGCCAGCAGTTTAGTCCTAGCGGGGGAAGAGCAGTTCTTC. As protein: CASSLVLAGEEQFF.

This chain uses TRBV11-1 with TRBJ2-7; no clear D gene. This CDR3 has 14 residues. The V end lost 5 bases, the J end lost 7 bases, and 18 bases lay between the germline ends. Germline loops: CDR1 SGHAT, CDR2 FQDESV (reference sequence). The CDR3 loop reads CASSILPASWEQYV. The CDR3 DNA is TGTGCCAGCAGCATTCTCCCCGCTTCGTGGGAGCAGTACGTC.

Of note for this clonotype: This CDR3 is missing its conserved last phenylalanine or tryptophan, likely due to a read error. This chain joins TRBV29-1 and TRBJ2-5; no clear D. CDR3 length: 13 amino acids. The germline V and J ends were trimmed by 6 bases and 5 bases, with 16 bases remaining between them. Per germline, CDR1 SQVTM and CDR2 ANQGSEA. As DNA, the CDR3 is TGCAGCGTAGAAACACGACTTACTGAGACCCAGTACTAC. Its translation is CSVETRLTETQYY.

The chain combines TRBV2 with TRBJ1-5; D call uncertain. V lost 5 bases and J 0 bases, leaving 11 bases between the germline ends. This CDR3 region has 15 residues. Germline V gives CDR1 SNHLY, CDR2 FYNNEI. As DNA, the CDR3 is TGTGCCAGCAGTCCGAGACACGTTAGCAATCAGCCCCAGCATTTT. Protein: CASSPRHVSNQPQHF.

This chain uses TRBV10-3 with TRBJ2-7; TRBD1 is a possible D gene (5 bases). There are 13 residues in the CDR3. The germline V and J ends were trimmed by 3 bases and 2 bases, with 8 bases remaining between them. CDR1 is ENHRY, CDR2 SYGVKD, per germline. CDR3 nucleotides: TGTGCCATCAGTGACCAGGGTCCCTACGAGCAGTACGTC. Translated, it gives CAISDQGPYEQYV.

The sample holds a few counts of this clonotype. The J gene is TRBJ2-7, the V gene TRBV6-1; D unclear. There are 12 residues in the CDR3. CDR1 and CDR2 (germline): MNHNS, SASEGT. The V gene lost 5 bases and the J gene lost 2 bases, with 7 bases spanning the gap. CDR3 DNA sequence: TGTGCCAGCAGTCATACCGCCTACGAGCAGTACGTC. As protein: CASSHTAYEQYV.

This clonotype was observed a handful of times. The rearrangement joins TRBV19 to TRBJ1-5; D gene ambiguous. The CDR3 consists of 10 residues. CDR1 is LNHDA and CDR2 is SQIVND in the germline V gene (reference sequence). Between the trimmed V and J ends, which lost 9 bases and 5 bases, there was a span of 5 bases. Here the CDR3 DNA reads TGTGCCAGGAAGGATCAGCCCCAGCATTTT. Amino acids: CARKDQPQHF.

This sequence joins TRBV7-9 and TRBJ2-1, with D perhaps assigned TRBD1 or TRBD2 (5 bases each). CDR1 and CDR2 (germline): SEHNR, FQNEAQ (reference sequence). The V end was cut by 1 base, the J end by 14 bases, with 9 bases between. The CDR3 spans 11 residues. Here the CDR3 DNA reads TGTGCCAGCAGCTTAGGGGACCGGGAGTTCTTC. This sequence encodes CASSLGDREFF.

In its sample, this clonotype was seen once. V gene TRBV12-3 or TRBV12-4 combines with J gene TRBJ2-7, with 8 positions matching TRBD2. The CDR3 is 16 residues long. The V segment lost 2 bases and the J segment 1 base; nucleotides outside the gene matches: 7. DNA for the CDR3: TGTGCCAGCAGTTTATGGGGGCGGGAGGCGTCCTACGAGCAGTACTTC. It codes for CASSLWGREASYEQYF.

This clonotype was counted only a few times. The V and J genes are TRBV6-1 and TRBJ2-5; D remains unclear. The V gene lost 9 bases and the J gene lost 5 bases, with 19 bases spanning the gap. The CDR3 spans 14 residues. Per germline, CDR1 MNHNS and CDR2 SASEGT. The CDR3 sequence: CASAGVGSAETQYF. CDR3 bases: TGTGCCAGTGCCGGTGTAGGGTCTGCGGAGACCCAGTACTTC.

This clonotype was counted between two and nine times. The chain links TRBV29-1 to TRBJ1-4, with unresolved D. V lost 6 bases to trimming and J lost 6 bases, with 8 bases between them. The germline V gene encodes CDR1 SQVTM and CDR2 ANQGSEA. The CDR3 spans 11 residues. CDR3 coding DNA: TGCAGCGTCGGGTCCTATGAAAAACTGTTTTTT. This encodes CSVGSYEKLFF.

The chain joins TRBV20-1 to TRBJ2-1, with 10 bases aligning to TRBD2. Germline V gives CDR1 DFQATT, CDR2 SNEGSKA (reference sequence). This CDR3 is built from 20 residues. After removal of 3 bases from V and 0 bases from J, the junction contained 17 bases not matched to a gene. The CDR3 here is CSARGSGGLASTFSYNEQFF. The CDR3 DNA sequence: TGCAGTGCTAGGGGTAGCGGGGGACTAGCGTCCACATTCTCCTACAATGAGCAGTTCTTC.

This clonotype has just a few counts. The chain combines TRBV6-2 or TRBV6-3 with TRBJ2-1; the match to TRBD2 covers 14 bases. In germline, CDR1 is MNHEY, CDR2 SVGEGT. V was pared by 6 bases and J by 8 bases, with 6 bases of the junction left unmatched. The CDR3 spans 15 residues. The CDR3 loop is CASRQTSGRVHEQFF. The DNA of the CDR3 is TGTGCCAGCAGGCAGACTAGCGGGAGGGTCCATGAGCAGTTCTTC.

The V and J genes are TRBV12-3 or TRBV12-4 and TRBJ1-3; no clear D. This CDR3 comprises 12 residues. Trimming removed 11 bases at V and 0 bases at J, with 8 bases between. The CDR3 region is CASGLSGNTIYF. CDR3 in DNA: TGTGCCTCCGGGCTCTCTGGAAACACCATATATTTT.

The chain combines TRBV5-1 with TRBJ2-1; D ambiguous. CDR3 size: 14 residues. Germline lookup yields CDR1 SGHRS and CDR2 YFSETQ. Between the trimmed V and J ends, which lost 0 bases and 1 base, there was a span of 5 bases. The CDR3, as DNA: TGCGCCAGCAGCTTGGGTATGTCCTACAATGAGCAGTTCTTC. Protein sequence: CASSLGMSYNEQFF.

The chain uses TRBV9 and TRBJ1-6; D remains ambiguous. The CDR3 consists of 13 residues. Trimming stripped 0 bases from V and 11 bases from J, with 9 bases between. CDR1 is SGDLS, CDR2 YYNGEE, per germline. CDR3 amino acids: CASSVDETTPLHF. CDR3 sequence (DNA): TGTGCCAGCAGCGTAGATGAAACGACACCCCTCCACTTT.

The chain combines TRBV2 with TRBJ2-5; D assignment may be TRBD1 or TRBD2 (5 bases each). The CDR3 runs 11 residues. The germline CDR1 and CDR2 sequences are SNHLY and FYNNEI. V gave up 8 bases and J gave up 5 bases, with 9 bases separating them. The CDR3 here is CASLGTETQYF. DNA of the CDR3: TGTGCCAGCCTGGGGACCGAGACCCAGTACTTC.

This clonotype was seen more than once but under ten times. The rearrangement joins TRBV6-1 to TRBJ1-5; tentative D call: TRBD1 (5 bases). The CDR3 runs 13 residues. Germline CDR1 MNHNS, CDR2 SASEGT. Trimming cost V 6 bases and J 5 bases, with 11 bases left between them. The CDR3 is CASRRQIYQPQHF. Written as DNA, the CDR3 is TGTGCCAGCAGAAGACAGATCTATCAGCCCCAGCATTTT.

Written as DNA, the CDR3 is TGTGCCAGCACCACCACCTGGGTTAATGAGCAGTTCTTC. It codes for CASTTTWVNEQFF. The rearrangement joins TRBV6-6 to TRBJ2-1; no firm D call. The CDR3 contains 13 residues. Between the trimmed V and J ends, which lost 7 bases and 7 bases, there was a span of 14 bases. Germline V CDR1 and CDR2: MNHNY, SVGAGI (reference sequence).

This clonotype was picked up a small number of times. This chain links TRBV5-1 with TRBJ2-4; TRBD1 matches 7 bases. CDR1 SGHRS and CDR2 YFSETQ come from the germline V gene. The length of the CDR3 is 16 residues. The V gene end was trimmed by 4 bases and the J gene end by 0 bases; junction bases not matched to a gene: 7. CDR3 in amino acids: CASSEQGILAKNIQYF. CDR3 in DNA: TGCGCCAGCAGCGAACAGGGGATTTTAGCCAAAAACATTCAGTACTTC.

V is TRBV12-3 or TRBV12-4 and J is TRBJ1-1; D is uncertain. V shed 7 bases and J shed 4 bases, with 13 bases lying between them. The CDR3 contains 13 residues. The CDR3 coding sequence is TGTGCCAGCACTCAGGACCTGGGCACTGAAGCTTTCTTT. Encoded protein: CASTQDLGTEAFF.

The chain links TRBV5-1 to TRBJ2-1; D is perhaps TRBD1 (5 bases). The V and J ends lost 4 bases and 5 bases respectively, with 16 bases between them. The CDR3 is 15 residues long. CDR1 is SGHRS and CDR2 is YFSETQ in the germline V gene. The CDR3 region is CASSPQGISNNEQFF. The CDR3 coding sequence is TGCGCCAGCAGCCCCCAGGGTATCAGCAACAATGAGCAGTTCTTC.

The chain uses TRBV18 and TRBJ1-1; D remains unclear. The CDR3 consists of 12 residues. Germline V gives CDR1 KGHSH, CDR2 LQKENI. With 2 bases removed from V and 6 bases from J, the gap between germline ends came to 7 bases. The CDR3 DNA reads TGTGCCAGCTCACCATTTGGCCCTGAAGCTTTCTTT. Translated, it gives CASSPFGPEAFF. Looking up the rest from reference TRBV18 and TRBJ1-1 gives the full variable domain: NAGVMQNPRHLVRRRGQEARLRCSPMKGHSHVYWYRQLPEEGLKFMVYLQKENIIDESGMPKERFSAEFPKEGPSILRIQQVVRGDSAAYFCASSPFGPEAFFGQGTRLTVV.

This clonotype appeared a single time. The chain couples TRBV7-6 to TRBJ2-5, with 9 bases fitting TRBD1. CDR3 size: 17 residues. J lost 1 base, V lost 5 bases, and 11 bases had no gene match. CDR1 is SGHVS, CDR2 FNYEAQ, per germline. Here the CDR3 reads CASSHRGQGKGQETQYF. The CDR3 nucleotides are TGTGCCAGCAGCCATAGGGGACAGGGAAAAGGCCAAGAGACCCAGTACTTC. The whole variable domain, filled in from reference TRBV7-6 and TRBJ2-5, reads GAGVSQSPRYKVTKRGQDVALRCDPISGHVSLYWYRQALGQGPEFLTYFNYEAQQDKSGLPNDRFSAERPEGSISTLTIQRTEQRDSAMYRCASSHRGQGKGQETQYFGPGTRLLVL.

This clonotype appeared a few times. CDR3 sequence: CASSTPGVSEQYV. The CDR3 coding sequence is TGTGCCAGCAGCACCCCGGGTGTTTCCGAGCAGTACGTC. This sequence joins TRBV13 and TRBJ2-7; D not certain. The V end was cut by 5 bases, the J end by 6 bases, with 14 bases between. Germline CDR1 and CDR2: PRHDT and FYEKMQ (reference sequence). This CDR3 comprises 13 residues.

This rearrangement joins TRBV24-1 to TRBJ2-2, with 11 bases that match TRBD1. This CDR3 has 18 amino acids. J was trimmed by 5 bases and V by 3 bases; bases with no gene match: 10. In germline, CDR1 is KGHDR, CDR2 SFDVKD. The CDR3 loop reads CATSDPAGTGGKTGELFF. As DNA, the CDR3 is TGTGCCACCAGTGATCCTGCGGGGACAGGGGGGAAGACCGGGGAGCTGTTTTTT.